A single TCR beta chain is shown here with its context. Libraries were prepared by immunoSEQ multiplex PCR; TCRdb keeps only in-frame clonotypes and omits some of them. Of some 250,000 clones in the sample, roughly 86% were seen once. This record comes from a study of blood T cell repertoires in COVID-19. V was trimmed by 0 bases and J by 5 bases, leaving 12 bases between them. The CDR3 is made up of 16 amino acids. CDR1 SGHRS and CDR2 YFSETQ come from the germline V gene. Source material: peripheral blood. The source is a human donor in a cohort sampled during active COVID-19. The chain is built from TRBV5-1 and TRBJ1-6; no clear D gene. For the CDR3, the DNA is TGCGCCAGCAGCTTGGAACTAGTTAACAATAATTCACCCCTCCACTTT. Its protein product is CASSLELVNNNSPLHF.